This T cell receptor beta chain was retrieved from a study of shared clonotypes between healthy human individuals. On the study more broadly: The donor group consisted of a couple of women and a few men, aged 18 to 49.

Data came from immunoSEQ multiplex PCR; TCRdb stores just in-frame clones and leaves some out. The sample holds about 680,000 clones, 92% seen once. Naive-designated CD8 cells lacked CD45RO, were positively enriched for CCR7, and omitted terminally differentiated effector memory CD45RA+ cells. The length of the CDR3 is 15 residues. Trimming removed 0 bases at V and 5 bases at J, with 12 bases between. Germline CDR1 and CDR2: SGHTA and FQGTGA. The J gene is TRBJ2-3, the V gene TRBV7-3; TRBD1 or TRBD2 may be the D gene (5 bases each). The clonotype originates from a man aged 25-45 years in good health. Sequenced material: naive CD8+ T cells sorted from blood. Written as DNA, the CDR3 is TGTGCCAGCAGCTTAACGAGGCAGGGACGAGATACGCAGTATTTT. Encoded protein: CASSLTRQGRDTQYF.